The 12 T cell receptor beta chains given below trace back to one sample, sequenced in a study of Graves' ophthalmopathy and Graves' hyperthyroidism. Amplification of TCR beta CDR3 regions used RNA transcripts. HTBI primers served in a first-round RT-PCR, which a second-round multiplex PCR followed. MiXCR, applied by TCRdb to the multiplex PCR reads, yields one record per CDR3 protein. The repertoire holds 350,000 or so distinct CDR3 sequences, with under 20% as singletons. Sequenced: peripheral blood. The source of these receptors is an adult man with Graves' ophthalmopathy.

The sample holds many counts of this clonotype. The V call is TRBV20-1, the J call TRBJ1-2, with D possibly TRBD1 on 5 matching bases. CDR1 and CDR2 from the germline V gene are DFQATT and SNEGSKA (reference sequence). This CDR3 is built from 15 residues. The V and J ends lost 0 bases and 4 bases respectively, with 15 bases between them. CDR3 sequence reads: CSAREGTGEIYGYTF. CDR3 DNA: TGCAGTGCTAGAGAGGGGACGGGGGAGATCTATGGCTACACCTTC.

This clonotype was counted many times. The rearrangement uses TRBV28 and TRBJ1-6; D not resolved. Germline CDR1 is MDHEN and CDR2 is SYDVKM. This CDR3 is 12 amino acids long. V lost 6 bases and J lost 14, with 14 bases in between. The CDR3 DNA is TGTGCCAGCAGACACGACGTCCCTTCCCTCCACTTT. Its protein product is CASRHDVPSLHF.

This clonotype has at least ten counts. This chain connects TRBV7-8 to TRBJ2-7; 9 nucleotides agree with TRBD2. Trimming took 7 bases from V and 4 from J; bases not matched to a gene: 8. This CDR3 has 14 amino acids. Germline loops: CDR1 SGHVS, CDR2 FQNEAQ. The CDR3 DNA reads as TGTGCCAGCACTGTAGCGGGAGAGACGTACGAGCAGTACTTC. It specifies CASTVAGETYEQYF.

This clonotype was counted ten times or more. The chain joins TRBV19 to TRBJ1-1, with 7 bases matching TRBD1. J gave up 6 bases and V 7 bases, and 5 bases lay outside the gene matches. This CDR3 has 12 amino acids. From germline, CDR1 is LNHDA and CDR2 SQIVND (reference sequence). In DNA form, the CDR3 reads TGTGCCAGTAACAGGGGAGGGGCTGAAGCTTTCTTT. Translated, it gives CASNRGGAEAFF.

This clonotype has a count of ten or more. The chain uses TRBV12-3 or TRBV12-4 and TRBJ1-3; D remains ambiguous. CDR3 size: 13 residues. V shed 4 bases and J shed 2 bases, with 6 bases lying between them. The CDR3 protein is CASSWTTGNTIYF. The DNA of the CDR3 is TGTGCCAGCAGTTGGACGACTGGAAACACCATATATTTT.

This clonotype was picked up many times. This rearrangement joins TRBV5-1 to TRBJ1-1; TRBD1 matches at 7 bases. This CDR3 is 14 amino acids long. Trimming cost V 0 bases and J 4 bases; bases outside gene matches: 3. Germline V lookup: CDR1 SGHRS, CDR2 YFSETQ. The CDR3 loop reads CASSLVQGSTEAFF. Written as DNA, the CDR3 is TGCGCCAGCAGCTTGGTACAGGGGTCCACTGAAGCTTTCTTT.

At least ten counts were recorded for this clonotype. V is TRBV20-1 and J is TRBJ1-5; 8 bases are shared with TRBD1. Germline loops: CDR1 DFQATT, CDR2 SNEGSKA (reference sequence). Trimming cost V 6 bases and J 6 bases; bases outside gene matches: 13. The CDR3 loop spans 15 amino acids. As DNA, the CDR3 is TGCAGTGCCGACCTGGACGGGACAGGATTTCAGCCCCAGCATTTT. It is translated as CSADLDGTGFQPQHF.

This clonotype was counted many times. The J gene is TRBJ2-7, the V gene TRBV2; TRBD2 agrees at 10 bases. After removal of 6 bases from V and 3 bases from J, the junction contained 5 bases not matched to a gene. CDR1 is SNHLY, CDR2 FYNNEI, per germline. CDR3 length equals 14 residues. The CDR3 spells CASSSGLAFYEQYF. The CDR3, as DNA: TGTGCCAGCAGCTCGGGACTAGCGTTCTACGAGCAGTACTTC.

With respect to this clonotype: Relative to the germline gene, one junction end is altered; a read error may explain this. This chain joins TRBV5-1 and TRBJ1-1; 7 bases fit TRBD1. Germline V CDR1 and CDR2: SGHRS, YFSETQ. The CDR3 has 15 amino acids. CDR3 loop: CTSSLAGDSPIEAFF. For the CDR3, the DNA is TGCACCAGCAGCTTGGCCGGGGACAGTCCTATTGAAGCTTTCTTT.

This clonotype came up many times. CDR3 sequence (DNA): TGTGCCCGATCAGGCTCTGGAAACACCATATATTTT. It is translated as CARSGSGNTIYF. The V and J genes are TRBV30 and TRBJ1-3, with D unclear. The V end was cut by 8 bases, the J end by 0 bases, with 8 bases between. This CDR3 region has 12 residues. Germline V CDR1 and CDR2: GTSNPN, SVGIG (reference sequence).

At least ten counts were recorded for this clonotype. The chain links TRBV5-1 to TRBJ2-7, with 8 bases identical to TRBD1. This CDR3 region has 15 residues. V was pared by 0 bases and J by 5 bases, with 7 bases of the junction left unmatched. In germline, CDR1 is SGHRS, CDR2 YFSETQ. The CDR3 DNA follows: TGCGCCAGCAGCTTGGGAGGACAGGGAGCCGACGAGCAGTACTTC. Amino acid sequence: CASSLGGQGADEQYF.

This clonotype appeared many times. The J gene is TRBJ2-7, the V gene TRBV7-9; TRBD1 matches at 8 bases. The CDR3 runs to 15 residues. V lost 3 bases, J lost 2 bases, and 6 bases stayed unmatched. Germline V gene data show CDR1 as SEHNR and CDR2 as FQNEAQ (reference sequence). The CDR3 nucleotides read TGTGCCAGCAGCTTCCCTTGGACAGGGCCCTACGAGCAGTACTTC. Translated: CASSFPWTGPYEQYF.